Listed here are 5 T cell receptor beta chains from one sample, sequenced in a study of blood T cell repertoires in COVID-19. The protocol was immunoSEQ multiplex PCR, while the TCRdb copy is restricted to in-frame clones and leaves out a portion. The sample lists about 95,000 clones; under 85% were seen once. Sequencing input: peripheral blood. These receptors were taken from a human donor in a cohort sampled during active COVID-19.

This CDR3 reads CASSATGAYEQYF. DNA of the CDR3: TGTGCCAGCAGCGCAACAGGGGCCTACGAGCAGTACTTC. The rearrangement uses TRBV9 and TRBJ2-7; 7 nucleotides line up with TRBD1. CDR1 is SGDLS, CDR2 YYNGEE, per germline. The CDR3 has 13 amino acids. The V gene end was trimmed by 3 bases and the J gene end by 2 bases; junction bases not matched to a gene: 2.

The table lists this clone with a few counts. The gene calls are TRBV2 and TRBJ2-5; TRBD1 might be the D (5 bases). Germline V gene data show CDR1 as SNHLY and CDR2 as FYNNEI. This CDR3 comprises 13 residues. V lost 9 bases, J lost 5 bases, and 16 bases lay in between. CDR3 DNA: TGTGCCAGTCGGCAGGAAAAGGGGGAGACCCAGTACTTC. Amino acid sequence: CASRQEKGETQYF.

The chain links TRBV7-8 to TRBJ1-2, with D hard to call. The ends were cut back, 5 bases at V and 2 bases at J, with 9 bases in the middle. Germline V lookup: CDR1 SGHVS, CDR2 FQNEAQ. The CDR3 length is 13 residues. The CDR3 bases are TGTGCCAGCAGCCGAGACACAAACTATGGCTACACCTTC. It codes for CASSRDTNYGYTF.

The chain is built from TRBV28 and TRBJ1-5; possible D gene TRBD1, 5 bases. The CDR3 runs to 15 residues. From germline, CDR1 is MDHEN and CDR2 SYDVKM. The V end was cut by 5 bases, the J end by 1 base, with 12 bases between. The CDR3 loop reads CASSTAGGSNQPQHF. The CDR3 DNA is TGTGCCAGCAGTACCGCCGGGGGAAGCAATCAGCCCCAGCATTTT.

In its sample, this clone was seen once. The DNA of the CDR3 is TGTGCCAGCAGCCAAGATCTAAGCGGGAGAATAGAGCAGTACTTC. Protein product: CASSQDLSGRIEQYF. The chain couples TRBV3-1 (or the pseudogene TRBV3-2) to TRBJ2-7, with 8 bases that match TRBD2. The germline CDR1 and CDR2 sequences are LGHDT and YNNKEL (reference sequence). The CDR3 sequence is 15 residues long. V dropped 0 bases and J dropped 7; count of bases not matched to a gene: 8.